These 5 T cell receptor beta chains were sequenced from one sample in a study of breast tumors, draining lymph nodes, adjacent tissues. Axillary draining lymph nodes of breast cancer patients supplied the node samples. MiXCR was run by TCRdb on the multiplex PCR reads, yielding one entry per CDR3 protein. This repertoire shows about 230,000 distinct CDR3 sequences, 32% found once; its top ten account for approximately 1.5%. Material: axillary lymph node tissue. Every receptor here comes from a female donor with breast cancer. Some clones in this sample may be carry-over from other donors' samples.

This clonotype was recorded a few times. The chain carries TRBV6-5 and TRBJ2-7; 7 bases align to TRBD2. Germline lookup yields CDR1 MNHEY and CDR2 SVGAGI. The CDR3 is made up of 15 amino acids. V was clipped by 6 bases and J by 4 bases; unmatched bases: 12. The CDR3 region is CASSPGTKGLYEQYF. The DNA for the CDR3 is TGTGCCAGCAGCCCCGGGACTAAGGGCTTGTACGAGCAGTACTTC.

This clonotype has ten or more counts. The J gene is TRBJ2-7, the V gene TRBV18; D is tentatively TRBD1 or TRBD2 (6 bases each). Trimming stripped 1 base from V and 2 bases from J, with 12 bases between. This CDR3 is 15 amino acids long. In germline, CDR1 is KGHSH, CDR2 LQKENI. In DNA, the CDR3 is TGTGCCAGCTCACCACGGGGGGCAGCCACCTACGAGCAGTACTTC. This translates into CASSPRGAATYEQYF.

V and J are TRBV30 and TRBJ1-1; the D is unclear. The CDR3 runs to 12 residues. The V and J ends lost 1 base and 1 base respectively, with 4 bases between them. CDR1 GTSNPN and CDR2 SVGIG come from the germline V gene (reference sequence). This chain's CDR3 is CAWSGSNTEAFF. The CDR3 DNA reads as TGTGCCTGGAGTGGGTCGAACACTGAAGCTTTCTTT.

Points on this clonotype: A much larger clone is a single base away; this may be a read error. This chain joins TRBV20-1 and TRBJ1-2, with 7 bases that match TRBD1. This CDR3 has 12 residues. Germline lookup yields CDR1 DFQATT and CDR2 SNEGSKA (reference sequence). The CDR3 reads CSATGTDYGSTF. CDR3 DNA sequence: TGCAGTGCTACCGGGACAGACTATGGCTCCACCTTC.

The chain employs TRBV20-1 and TRBJ1-5, with TRBD1 identical over 7 bases. The CDR3 sequence is 17 residues long. V lost 3 bases, J lost 0 bases, and 11 bases stayed unmatched. Per germline, CDR1 DFQATT and CDR2 SNEGSKA (reference sequence). For the CDR3, the DNA is TGCAGTGCTAGTGAACCCCACAGGGGCGATAGCAATCAGCCCCAGCATTTT. This translates into CSASEPHRGDSNQPQHF.